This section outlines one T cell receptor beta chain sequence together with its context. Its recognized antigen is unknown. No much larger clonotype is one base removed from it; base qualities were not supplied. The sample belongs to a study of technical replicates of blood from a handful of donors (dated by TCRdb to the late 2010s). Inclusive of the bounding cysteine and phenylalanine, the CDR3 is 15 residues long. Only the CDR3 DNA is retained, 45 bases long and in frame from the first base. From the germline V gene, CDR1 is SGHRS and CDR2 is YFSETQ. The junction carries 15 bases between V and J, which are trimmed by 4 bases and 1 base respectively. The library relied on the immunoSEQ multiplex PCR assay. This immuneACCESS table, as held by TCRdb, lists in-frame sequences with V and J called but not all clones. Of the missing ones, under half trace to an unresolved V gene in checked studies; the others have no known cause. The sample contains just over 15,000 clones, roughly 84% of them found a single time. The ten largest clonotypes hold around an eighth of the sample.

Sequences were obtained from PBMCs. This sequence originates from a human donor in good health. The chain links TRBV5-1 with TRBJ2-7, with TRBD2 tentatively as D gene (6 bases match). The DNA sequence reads TGCGCCAGCAGCCTCCTTAAAGGGACTTCCTACGAGCAGTACTTC. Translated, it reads CASSLLKGTSYEQYF.